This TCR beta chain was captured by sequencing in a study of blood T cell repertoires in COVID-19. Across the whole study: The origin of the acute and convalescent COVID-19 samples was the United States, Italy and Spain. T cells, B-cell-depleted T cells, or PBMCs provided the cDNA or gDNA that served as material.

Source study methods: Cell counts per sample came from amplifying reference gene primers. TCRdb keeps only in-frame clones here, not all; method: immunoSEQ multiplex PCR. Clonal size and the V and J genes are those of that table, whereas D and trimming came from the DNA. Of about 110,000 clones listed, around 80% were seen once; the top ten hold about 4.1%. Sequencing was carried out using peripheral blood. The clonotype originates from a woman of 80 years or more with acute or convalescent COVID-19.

This chain's CDR3 is CASSSRAGRGDEQFF. CDR3 nucleotides: TGCGCCAGCAGCTCCCGGGCGGGGCGGGGGGATGAGCAGTTCTTC. The V call is TRBV5-1, the J call TRBJ2-1, with 8 bases fitting TRBD2. V shed 3 bases and J 8 bases; nucleotides not matched to a gene: 10. Looked up from germline, CDR1 is SGHRS and CDR2 is YFSETQ. This CDR3 has 15 residues. Variable domain in full (rest from reference TRBV5-1 and TRBJ2-1): KAGVTQTPRYLIKTRGQQVTLSCSPISGHRSVSWYQQTPGQGLQFLFEYFSETQRNKGNFPGRFSGRQFSNSRSEMNVSTLELGDSALYLCASSSRAGRGDEQFFGPGTRLTVL.